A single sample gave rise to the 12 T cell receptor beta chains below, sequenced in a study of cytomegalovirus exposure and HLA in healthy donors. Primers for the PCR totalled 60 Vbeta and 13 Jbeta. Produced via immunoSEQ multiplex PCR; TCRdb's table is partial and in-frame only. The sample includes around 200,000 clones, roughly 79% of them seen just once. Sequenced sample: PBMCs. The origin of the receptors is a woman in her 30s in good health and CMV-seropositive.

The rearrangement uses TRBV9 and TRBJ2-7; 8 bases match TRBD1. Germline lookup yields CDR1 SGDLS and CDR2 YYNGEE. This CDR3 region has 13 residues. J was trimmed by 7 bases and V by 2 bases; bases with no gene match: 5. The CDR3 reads CASSVDRVGEQYF. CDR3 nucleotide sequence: TGTGCCAGCAGCGTGGACAGGGTGGGGGAGCAGTACTTC. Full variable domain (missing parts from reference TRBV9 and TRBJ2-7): DSGVTQTPKHLITATGQRVTLRCSPRSGDLSVYWYQQSLDQGLQFLIQYYNGEERAKGNILERFSAQQFPDLHSELNLSSLELGDSALYFCASSVDRVGEQYFGPGTRLTVT.

CDR3 region: CAWESGTDTQYF. Written as DNA, the CDR3 is TGTGCCTGGGAGTCAGGGACAGATACGCAGTATTTT. The chain combines TRBV30 with TRBJ2-3, with a tentative D call TRBD1 (5 bases). Deletions cut 5 bases from V and 3 bases from J, with 9 bases between. This CDR3 contains 12 residues. In germline, CDR1 is GTSNPN, CDR2 SVGIG (reference sequence).

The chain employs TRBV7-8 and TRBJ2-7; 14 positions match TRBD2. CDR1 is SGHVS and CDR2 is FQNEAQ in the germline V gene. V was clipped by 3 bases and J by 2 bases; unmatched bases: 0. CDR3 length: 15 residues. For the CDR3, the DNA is TGTGCCAGCAGCTTGGGACTAGCGGGGGCCTACGAGCAGTACTTC. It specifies CASSLGLAGAYEQYF.

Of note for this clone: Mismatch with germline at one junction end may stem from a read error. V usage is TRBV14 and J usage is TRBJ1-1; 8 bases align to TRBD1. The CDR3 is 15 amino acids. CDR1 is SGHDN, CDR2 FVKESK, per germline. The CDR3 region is CASSHRTGLNTEALF. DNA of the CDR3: TGTGCCAGCAGCCACCGGACAGGGCTGAACACTGAAGCTCTCTTT.

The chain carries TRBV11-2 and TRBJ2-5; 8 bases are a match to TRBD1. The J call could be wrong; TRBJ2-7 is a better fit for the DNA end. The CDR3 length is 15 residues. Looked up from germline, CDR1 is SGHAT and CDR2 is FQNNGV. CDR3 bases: TGTGCCAGCAGCTTAGTGTTCGGACAGGGAGGCGAGCAGTACTTC. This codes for CASSLVFGQGGEQYF.

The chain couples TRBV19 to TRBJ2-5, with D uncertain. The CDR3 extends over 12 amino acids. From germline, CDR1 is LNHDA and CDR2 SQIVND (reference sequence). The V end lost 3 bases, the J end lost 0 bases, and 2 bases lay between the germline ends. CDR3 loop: CASSINQETQYF. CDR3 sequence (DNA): TGTGCCAGTAGTATTAACCAAGAGACCCAGTACTTC.

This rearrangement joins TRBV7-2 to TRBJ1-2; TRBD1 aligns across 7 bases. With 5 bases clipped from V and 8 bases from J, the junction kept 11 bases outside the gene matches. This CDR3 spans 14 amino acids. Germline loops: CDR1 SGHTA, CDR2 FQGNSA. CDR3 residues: CASSGHRGFEGYTF. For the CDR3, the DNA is TGTGCCAGCAGCGGACACAGGGGTTTTGAGGGCTACACCTTC.

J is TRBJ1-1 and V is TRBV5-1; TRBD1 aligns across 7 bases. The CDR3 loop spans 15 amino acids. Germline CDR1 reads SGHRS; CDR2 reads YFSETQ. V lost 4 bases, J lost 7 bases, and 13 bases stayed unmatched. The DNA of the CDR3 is TGCGCCAGCAGCGTTAACCCCGGGACAGACGGTGAAGCTTTCTTT. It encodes CASSVNPGTDGEAFF.

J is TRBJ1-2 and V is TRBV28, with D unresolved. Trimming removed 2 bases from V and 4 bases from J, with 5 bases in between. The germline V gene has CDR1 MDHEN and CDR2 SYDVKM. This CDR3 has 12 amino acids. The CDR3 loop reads CASSLAGYGYTF. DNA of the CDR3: TGTGCCAGCAGTTTAGCGGGCTATGGCTACACCTTC.

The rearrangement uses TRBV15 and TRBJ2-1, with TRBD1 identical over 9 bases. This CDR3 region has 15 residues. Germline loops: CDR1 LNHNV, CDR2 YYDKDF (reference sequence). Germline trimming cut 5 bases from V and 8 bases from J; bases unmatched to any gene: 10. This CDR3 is CATSPDRDRVYEQFF. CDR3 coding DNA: TGTGCCACCAGCCCTGACCGGGACAGGGTGTATGAGCAGTTCTTC.

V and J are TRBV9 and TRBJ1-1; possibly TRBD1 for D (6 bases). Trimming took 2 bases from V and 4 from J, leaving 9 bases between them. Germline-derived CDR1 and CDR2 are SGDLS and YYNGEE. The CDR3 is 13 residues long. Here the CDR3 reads CASSVTQGTEAFF. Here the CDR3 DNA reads TGTGCCAGCAGCGTCACACAGGGCACTGAAGCTTTCTTT.

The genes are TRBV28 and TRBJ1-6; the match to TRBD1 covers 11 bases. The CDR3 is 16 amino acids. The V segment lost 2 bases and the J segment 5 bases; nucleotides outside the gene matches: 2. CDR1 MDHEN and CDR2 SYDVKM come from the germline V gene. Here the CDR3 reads CASSLGQGAHNSPLHF. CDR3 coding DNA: TGTGCCAGCAGTTTAGGACAGGGGGCGCATAATTCACCCCTCCACTTT.